The entry below describes one TCR beta chain. This receptor's antigen is unknown. Base-call qualities are not available, and no considerably larger clone is one nucleotide away. The CDR3 regions of human TCRbeta chains were subjected to immunosequencing. Regarding the original processing steps: Repertoire TCRs were matched against a reference library of SARS-CoV-2-specific TCRs generated with the MIRA antigen-specificity platform. Breadth was defined as the fraction of unique TCRs that were SARS-CoV-2-associated, and depth was defined as the fraction of total T cells that were SARS-CoV-2-associated. Using the MIRA data, each spike-specific TCR was assigned both to the spike region to which the TCR was reactive and to a CD4 or CD8 class. Log10-transformed breadth and depth values were compared by one-way ANOVA with Sidak's multiple comparisons tests. TCRdb took this table from immuneACCESS and kept in-frame rearrangements with V and J called. Such tables lack part of the clones; where checked against another copy, unresolved V genes explain under half of the gap, and the rest is unexplained. That table gives V, J and clone size, and the DNA gave D and trimming. This sample comprises 100,000 to 150,000 clones, roughly nine tenths of them detected only once. The top ten clones comprise around 7.8% of the sample.

This sample is part of a study of T cell responses to AZD1222 COVID-19 vaccine (dated by TCRdb to the early 2020s). Concerning the study at large: AZD1222 recipients with second doses at about 4 weeks or about 12 weeks were pooled, because spike-specific TCR depth and breadth did not differ between schedules. A total of around 240 trial participants underwent TCR sequencing, of whom nearly 210 had received two doses of AZD1222 and about 25 had received two doses of the MenACWY control vaccine. Trial participants were enrolled by age into 18-55, 56-69 and 70-plus year subgroups, with around 150, 28 and 57 TCR-sequenced participants respectively. The paper as a whole reports these results and caveats: Participants were mostly white British, with more females than males. The authors suggested clonal diversity may have been underestimated. Reportedly, almost half of the unique spike-specific TCRs recognized epitopes lying outside the regions that are mutated in the B.1.351 and B.1.1.7 variants. Only five to seven AZD1222 recipients were SARS-CoV-2 seropositive at baseline, limiting conclusions about previously exposed vaccinees. The vaccine-associated CD4 TCRs covered the entire spike protein, and the dominant responses fell in regions 160-218 and 743-854. The 56-69-year group was small, and its depth increase did not reach significance, likely because of low power. No day 14 peak-response samples were available, so repertoires were characterized only after the peak T cell response. A significant rise in spike-specific TCR breadth and depth was observed after two AZD1222 doses relative to day 0 and relative to MenACWY recipients.

CDR3 length: 15 amino acids, cysteine to phenylalanine. Only the CDR3 DNA stays, 45 bases, in frame from base 1. Ends trimmed: V by 3 bases, J by 8 bases; bases unmatched to a gene: 10. The germline V gene (reference sequence) specifies WNHNN as CDR1 and SYGVQD as CDR2. This specimen's time point label, per the study, means: baseline before first vaccination. Vaccinee samples were obtained from the UK trials COV001 and COV002, which included a single-blind randomized controlled phase 2/3 trial of AZD1222 (ChAdOx1 nCoV-19) in healthy adults. For TCRbeta chain sequencing, PBMC samples were collected from trial participants at day 0 and at day 28 after the second dose.

The origin of this receptor is an adult in good health. The sequence is built from TRBV10-1 and TRBJ2-1; the junction holds 7 bases that match TRBD1. Here the sequenced sample was peripheral blood, taken on day 0 of AZD1222 vaccination. CDR3 region: CASSDQTGLGDEQFF. The nucleotide sequence is given as TGCGCCAGCAGTGACCAGACAGGGTTAGGCGATGAGCAGTTCTTC.